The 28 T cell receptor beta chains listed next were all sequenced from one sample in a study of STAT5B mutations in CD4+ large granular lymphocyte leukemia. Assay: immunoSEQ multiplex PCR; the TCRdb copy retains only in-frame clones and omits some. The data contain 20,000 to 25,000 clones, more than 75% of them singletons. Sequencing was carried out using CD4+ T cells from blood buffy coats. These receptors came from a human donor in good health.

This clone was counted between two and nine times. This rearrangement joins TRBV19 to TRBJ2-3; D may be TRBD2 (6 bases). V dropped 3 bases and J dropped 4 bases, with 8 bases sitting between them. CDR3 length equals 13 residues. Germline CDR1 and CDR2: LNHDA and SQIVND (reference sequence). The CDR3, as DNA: TGTGCCAGTAGTATGGCGGGACCAGATACGCAGTATTTT. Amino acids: CASSMAGPDTQYF.

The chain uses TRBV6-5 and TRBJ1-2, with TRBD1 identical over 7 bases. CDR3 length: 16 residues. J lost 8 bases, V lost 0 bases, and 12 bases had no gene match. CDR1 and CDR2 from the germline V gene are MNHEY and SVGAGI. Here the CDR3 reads CASSYSNPGGRGGYTF. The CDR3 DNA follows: TGTGCCAGCAGTTACTCGAATCCAGGGGGAAGGGGCGGCTACACCTTC.

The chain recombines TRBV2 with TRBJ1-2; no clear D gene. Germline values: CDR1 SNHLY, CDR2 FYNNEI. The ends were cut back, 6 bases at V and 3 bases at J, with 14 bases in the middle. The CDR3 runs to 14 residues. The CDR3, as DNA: TGTGCCAGCAGGGATAGGGTGAGGGACTATGGCTACACCTTC. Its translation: CASRDRVRDYGYTF. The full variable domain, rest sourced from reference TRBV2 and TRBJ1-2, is EPEVTQTPSHQVTQMGQEVILRCVPISNHLYFYWYRQILGQKVEFLVSFYNNEISEKSEIFDDQFSVERPDGSNFTLKIRSTKLEDSAMYFCASRDRVRDYGYTFGSGTRLTVV.

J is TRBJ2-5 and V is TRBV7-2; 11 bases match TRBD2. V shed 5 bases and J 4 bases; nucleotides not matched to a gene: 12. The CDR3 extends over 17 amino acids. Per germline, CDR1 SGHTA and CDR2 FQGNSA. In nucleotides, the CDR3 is TGTGCCAGCAGCCCCCGTGGGACTAGCGGAGCTGGAGAGACCCAGTACTTC. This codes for CASSPRGTSGAGETQYF.

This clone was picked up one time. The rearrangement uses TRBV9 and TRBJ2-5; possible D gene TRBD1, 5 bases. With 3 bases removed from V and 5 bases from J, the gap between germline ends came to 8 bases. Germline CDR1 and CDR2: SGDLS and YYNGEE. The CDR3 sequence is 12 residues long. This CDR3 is CASSGQMETQYF. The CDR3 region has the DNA TGTGCCAGCAGCGGACAGATGGAGACCCAGTACTTC. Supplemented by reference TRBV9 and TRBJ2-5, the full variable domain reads DSGVTQTPKHLITATGQRVTLRCSPRSGDLSVYWYQQSLDQGLQFLIQYYNGEERAKGNILERFSAQQFPDLHSELNLSSLELGDSALYFCASSGQMETQYFGPGTRLLVL.

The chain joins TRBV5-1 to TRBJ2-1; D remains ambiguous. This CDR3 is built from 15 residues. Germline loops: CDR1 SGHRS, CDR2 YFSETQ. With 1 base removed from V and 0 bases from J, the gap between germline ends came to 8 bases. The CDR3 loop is CASSLLGNSYNEQFF. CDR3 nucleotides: TGCGCCAGCAGCTTGTTGGGGAACTCCTACAATGAGCAGTTCTTC.

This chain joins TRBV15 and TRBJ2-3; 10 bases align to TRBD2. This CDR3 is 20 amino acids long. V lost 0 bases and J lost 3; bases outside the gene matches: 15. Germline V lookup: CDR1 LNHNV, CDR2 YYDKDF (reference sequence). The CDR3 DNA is TGTGCCACCAGCAGAGATTGGGCGCGTTTAGCGGGAGGTGGAACAGATACGCAGTATTTT. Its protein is CATSRDWARLAGGGTDTQYF. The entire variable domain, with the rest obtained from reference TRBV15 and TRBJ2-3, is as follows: DAMVIQNPRYQVTQFGKPVTLSCSQTLNHNVMYWYQQKSSQAPKLLFHYYDKDFNNEADTPDNFQSRRPNTSFCFLDIRSPGLGDTAMYLCATSRDWARLAGGGTDTQYFGPGTRLTVL.

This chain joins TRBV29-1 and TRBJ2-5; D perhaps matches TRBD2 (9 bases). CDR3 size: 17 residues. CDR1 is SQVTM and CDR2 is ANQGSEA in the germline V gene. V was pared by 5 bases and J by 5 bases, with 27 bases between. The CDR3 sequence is CSVKSRGPSGINETQYF. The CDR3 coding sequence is TGCAGCGTTAAAAGCAGGGGGCCTAGCGGGATCAACGAGACCCAGTACTTC.

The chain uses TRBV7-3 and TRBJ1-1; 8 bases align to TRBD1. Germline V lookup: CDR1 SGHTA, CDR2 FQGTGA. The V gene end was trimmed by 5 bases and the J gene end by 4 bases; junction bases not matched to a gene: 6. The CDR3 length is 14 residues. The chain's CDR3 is CASSLSTGGTEAFF. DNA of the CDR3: TGTGCCAGCAGCCTATCAACAGGGGGCACTGAAGCTTTCTTT.

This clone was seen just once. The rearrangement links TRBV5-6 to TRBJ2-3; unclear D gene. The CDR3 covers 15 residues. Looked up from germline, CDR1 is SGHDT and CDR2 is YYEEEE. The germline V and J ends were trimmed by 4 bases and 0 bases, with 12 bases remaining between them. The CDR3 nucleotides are TGTGCCAGCAGCGGCTACTCGGACAGCACAGATACGCAGTATTTT. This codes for CASSGYSDSTDTQYF.

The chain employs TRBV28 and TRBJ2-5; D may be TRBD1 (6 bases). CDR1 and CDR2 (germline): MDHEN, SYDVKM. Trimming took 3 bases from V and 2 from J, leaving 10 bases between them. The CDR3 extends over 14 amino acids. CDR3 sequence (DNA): TGTGCCAGCAGTTTCTCGCAGGGGCAAGAGACCCAGTACTTC. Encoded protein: CASSFSQGQETQYF. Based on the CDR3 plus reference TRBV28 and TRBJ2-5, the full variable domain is DVKVTQSSRYLVKRTGEKVFLECVQDMDHENMFWYRQDPGLGLRLIYFSYDVKMKEKGDIPEGYSVSREKKERFSLILESASTNQTSMYLCASSFSQGQETQYFGPGTRLLVL.

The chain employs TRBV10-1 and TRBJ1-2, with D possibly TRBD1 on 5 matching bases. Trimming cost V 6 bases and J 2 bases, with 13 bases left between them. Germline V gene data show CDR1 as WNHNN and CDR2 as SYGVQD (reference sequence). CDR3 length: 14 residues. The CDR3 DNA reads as TGCGCCAGCAGGACGAAGACAGAGAACTATGGCTACACCTTC. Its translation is CASRTKTENYGYTF.

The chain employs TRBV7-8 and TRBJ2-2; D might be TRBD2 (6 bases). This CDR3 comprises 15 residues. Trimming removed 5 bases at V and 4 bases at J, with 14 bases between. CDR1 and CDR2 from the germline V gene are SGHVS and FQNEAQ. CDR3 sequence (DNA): TGTGCCAGCAGCAGTTCCTCGGGGGTCACCGGGGAGCTGTTTTTT. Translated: CASSSSSGVTGELFF.

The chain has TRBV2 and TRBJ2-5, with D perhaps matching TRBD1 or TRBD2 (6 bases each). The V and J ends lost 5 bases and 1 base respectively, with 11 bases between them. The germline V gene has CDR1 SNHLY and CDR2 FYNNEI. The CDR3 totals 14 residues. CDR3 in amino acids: CASSPRGAQETQYF. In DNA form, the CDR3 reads TGTGCCAGCAGTCCGAGGGGGGCCCAAGAGACCCAGTACTTC.

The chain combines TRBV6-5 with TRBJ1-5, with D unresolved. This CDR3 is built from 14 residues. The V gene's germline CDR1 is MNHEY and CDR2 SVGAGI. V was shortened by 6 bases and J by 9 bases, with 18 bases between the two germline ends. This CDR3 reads CASSPRWVSGPQHF. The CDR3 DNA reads TGTGCCAGCAGCCCCCGGTGGGTTTCGGGGCCCCAGCATTTT.

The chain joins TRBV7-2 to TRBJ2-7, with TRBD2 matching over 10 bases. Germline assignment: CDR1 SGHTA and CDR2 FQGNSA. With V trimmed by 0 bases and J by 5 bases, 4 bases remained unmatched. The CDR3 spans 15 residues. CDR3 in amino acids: CASSLASGRANEQYF. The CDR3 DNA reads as TGTGCCAGCAGCTTAGCCAGCGGGAGGGCCAACGAGCAGTACTTC.

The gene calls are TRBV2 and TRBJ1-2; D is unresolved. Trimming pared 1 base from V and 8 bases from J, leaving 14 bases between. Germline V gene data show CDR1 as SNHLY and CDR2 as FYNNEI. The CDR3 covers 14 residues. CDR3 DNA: TGTGCCAGCAGTGAAGGCCGTCCCGGCAGGGGCTACACCTTC. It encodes CASSEGRPGRGYTF.

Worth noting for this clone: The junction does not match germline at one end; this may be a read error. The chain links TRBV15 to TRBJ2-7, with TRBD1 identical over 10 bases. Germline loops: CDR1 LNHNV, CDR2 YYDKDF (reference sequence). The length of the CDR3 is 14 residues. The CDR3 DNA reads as TGTGCCACCAGCAGAGCGGGACAGGGGACGCCGGAGGAATTC. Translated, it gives CATSRAGQGTPEEF.

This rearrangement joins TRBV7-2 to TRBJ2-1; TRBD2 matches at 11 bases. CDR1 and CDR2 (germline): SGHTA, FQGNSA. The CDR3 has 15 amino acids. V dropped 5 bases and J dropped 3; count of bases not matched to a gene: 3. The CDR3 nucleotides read TGTGCCAGCAGCCCTAGCGGGGGGTTCTACAATGAGCAGTTCTTC. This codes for CASSPSGGFYNEQFF.

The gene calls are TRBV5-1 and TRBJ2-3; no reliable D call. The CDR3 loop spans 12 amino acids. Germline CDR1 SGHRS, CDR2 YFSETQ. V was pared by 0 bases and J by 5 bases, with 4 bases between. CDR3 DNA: TGCGCCAGCAGCTTGGTAAAAGATACGCAGTATTTT. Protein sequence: CASSLVKDTQYF.

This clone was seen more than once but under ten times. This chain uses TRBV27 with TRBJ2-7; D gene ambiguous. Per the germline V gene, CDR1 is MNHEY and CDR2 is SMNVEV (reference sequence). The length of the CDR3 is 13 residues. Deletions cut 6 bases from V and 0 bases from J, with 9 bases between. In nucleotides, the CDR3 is TGTGCCAGCAGCTTTACAGTCTCCTACGAGCAGTACTTC. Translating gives CASSFTVSYEQYF.

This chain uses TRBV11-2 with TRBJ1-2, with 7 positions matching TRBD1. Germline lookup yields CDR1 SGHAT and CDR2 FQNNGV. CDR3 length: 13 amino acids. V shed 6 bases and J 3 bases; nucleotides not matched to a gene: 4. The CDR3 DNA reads TGTGCCAGCAGTAAGGGACAGCACTATGGCTACACCTTC. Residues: CASSKGQHYGYTF.

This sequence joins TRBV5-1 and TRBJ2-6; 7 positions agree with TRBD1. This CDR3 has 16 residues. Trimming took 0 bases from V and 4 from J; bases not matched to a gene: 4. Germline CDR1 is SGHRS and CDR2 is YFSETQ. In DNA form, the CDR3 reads TGCGCCAGCAGCTTGGCAACAGGGGTCGGGGCCAACGTCCTGACTTTC. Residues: CASSLATGVGANVLTF.

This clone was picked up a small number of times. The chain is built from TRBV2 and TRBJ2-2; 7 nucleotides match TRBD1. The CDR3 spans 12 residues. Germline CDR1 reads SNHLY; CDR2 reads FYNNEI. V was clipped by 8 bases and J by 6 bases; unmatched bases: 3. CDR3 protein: CASRGTAGELFF. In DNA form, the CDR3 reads TGTGCCAGCCGAGGGACAGCCGGGGAGCTGTTTTTT.

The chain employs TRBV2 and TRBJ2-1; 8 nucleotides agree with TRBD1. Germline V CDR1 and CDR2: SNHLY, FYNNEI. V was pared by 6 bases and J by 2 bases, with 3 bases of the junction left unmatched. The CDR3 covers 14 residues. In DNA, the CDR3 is TGTGCCAGCAGGGACAGGGTTGCCTACAATGAGCAGTTCTTC. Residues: CASRDRVAYNEQFF. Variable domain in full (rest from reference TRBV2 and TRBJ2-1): EPEVTQTPSHQVTQMGQEVILRCVPISNHLYFYWYRQILGQKVEFLVSFYNNEISEKSEIFDDQFSVERPDGSNFTLKIRSTKLEDSAMYFCASRDRVAYNEQFFGPGTRLTVL.

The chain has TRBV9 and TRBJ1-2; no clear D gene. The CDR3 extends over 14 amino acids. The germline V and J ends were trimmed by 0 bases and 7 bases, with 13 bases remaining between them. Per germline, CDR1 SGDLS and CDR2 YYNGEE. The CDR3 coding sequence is TGTGCCAGCAGCGTAGTTGAGGGTTATGGTGGCTACACCTTC. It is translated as CASSVVEGYGGYTF. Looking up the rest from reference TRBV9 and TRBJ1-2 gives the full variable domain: DSGVTQTPKHLITATGQRVTLRCSPRSGDLSVYWYQQSLDQGLQFLIQYYNGEERAKGNILERFSAQQFPDLHSELNLSSLELGDSALYFCASSVVEGYGGYTFGSGTRLTVV.

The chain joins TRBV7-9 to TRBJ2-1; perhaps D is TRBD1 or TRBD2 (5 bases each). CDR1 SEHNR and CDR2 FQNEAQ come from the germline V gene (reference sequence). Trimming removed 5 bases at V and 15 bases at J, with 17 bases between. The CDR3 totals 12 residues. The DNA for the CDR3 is TGTGCCAGCAGCCGCACAGGTACTAGTGGGTTCTTC. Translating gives CASSRTGTSGFF.

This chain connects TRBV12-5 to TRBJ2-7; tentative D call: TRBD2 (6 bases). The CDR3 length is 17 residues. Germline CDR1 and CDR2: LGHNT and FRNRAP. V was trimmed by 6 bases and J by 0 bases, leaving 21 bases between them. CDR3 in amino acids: CASGLTYGAGSSYEQYF. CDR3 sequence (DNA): TGTGCTAGTGGCCTCACTTACGGGGCGGGAAGCTCCTACGAGCAGTACTTC.